This T cell receptor beta chain was sequenced during a study of shared clonotypes between healthy human individuals. The genomic DNA of each subset was split evenly across several immunoSEQ plates. Generated by immunoSEQ multiplex PCR, the TCRdb table keeps only in-frame clones and is missing some. The profile shows over 1.5 million clones, around 98% of them singletons. The sequence was collected from a man under 40 in good health. Sequencing was performed on naive CD4+ T cells sorted from blood. Documented subset: CD45RA+ positively selected.

The CDR3 here is CASSLGDRSTYEQYF. CDR3 nucleotides: TGTGCCAGCAGCTTAGGAGACAGGTCAACCTACGAGCAGTACTTC. The chain joins TRBV11-2 to TRBJ2-7, with TRBD1 as a possible D gene (6 bases). V dropped 1 base and J dropped 2 bases, with 12 bases sitting between them. Germline CDR1 and CDR2: SGHAT and FQNNGV. CDR3 size: 15 residues.